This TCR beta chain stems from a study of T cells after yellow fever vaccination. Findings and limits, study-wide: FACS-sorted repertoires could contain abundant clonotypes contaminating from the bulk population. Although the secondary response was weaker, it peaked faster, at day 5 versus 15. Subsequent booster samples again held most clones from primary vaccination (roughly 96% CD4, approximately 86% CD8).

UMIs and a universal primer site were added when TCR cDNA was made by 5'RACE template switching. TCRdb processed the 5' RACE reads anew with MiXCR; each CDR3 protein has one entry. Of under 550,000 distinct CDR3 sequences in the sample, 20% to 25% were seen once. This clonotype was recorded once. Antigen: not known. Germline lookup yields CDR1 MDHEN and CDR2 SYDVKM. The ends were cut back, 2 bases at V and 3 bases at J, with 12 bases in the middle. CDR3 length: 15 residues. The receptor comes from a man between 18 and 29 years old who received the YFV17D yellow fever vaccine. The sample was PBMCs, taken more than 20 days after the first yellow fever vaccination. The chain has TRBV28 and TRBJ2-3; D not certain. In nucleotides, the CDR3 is TGTGCCAGCAGTTTAAACCCTACTAAGACAGATACGCAGTATTTT. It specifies CASSLNPTKTDTQYF.